This TCR beta chain was sequenced during a study of T cell responses to AZD1222 COVID-19 vaccine. Measured with immunoSEQ multiplex PCR; TCRdb has only the in-frame clones, and not every one. The profile shows more than 80,000 clones, approximately 91% of them singletons. The CDR3 spans 13 residues. Germline CDR1 MNHEY, CDR2 SVGAGI. The V end was cut by 7 bases, the J end by 7 bases, with 16 bases between. General study points: Variant regions that are unmutated are reportedly the target of nearly half of spike-specific TCRs. Females outnumbered males among donors, who were mostly white British; clonal diversity was possibly underestimated. It was only after the peak T cell response that any repertoires were sampled. Spike-specific TCRs gained breadth and depth after people received two AZD1222 doses.

Concerning this clone: The antigen is not known.

Sequencing used peripheral blood, obtained on day 0 of AZD1222 vaccination. The genes are TRBV6-5 and TRBJ2-5, with D unresolved. The TCR comes from an adult in good health. CDR3 residues: CASTTPDSRTQYF. The CDR3, as DNA: TGTGCCAGCACCACCCCTGATTCAAGGACCCAGTACTTC.